The 30 T cell receptor beta chains below all came from one sample that was sequenced in a study of T cell responses to AZD1222 COVID-19 vaccine. Data came from immunoSEQ multiplex PCR; TCRdb stores just in-frame clones and leaves some out. The sample lists approximately 170,000 clones; 92% were seen once. Source: peripheral blood, taken 28 days after the second AZD1222 dose. These receptors originate from an adult who received the AZD1222 COVID-19 vaccine.

The chain combines TRBV6-5 with TRBJ1-1, with 7 bases identical to TRBD1. There are 13 residues in the CDR3. Germline V gene lookup returns CDR1 MNHEY and CDR2 SVGAGI. The ends lost 5 bases at V and 6 bases at J; junction bases unmatched: 6. The CDR3 sequence: CASSQTGLAEAFF. The CDR3 coding sequence is TGTGCCAGCAGTCAGACAGGGCTTGCTGAAGCTTTCTTT.

The chain has TRBV4-1 and TRBJ1-1; D not certain. The V end lost 1 base, the J end lost 3 bases, and 9 bases lay between the germline ends. Germline V CDR1 and CDR2: MGHRA, YSYEKL. The CDR3 consists of 14 residues. The CDR3 here is CASSQVSLYTEAFF. The CDR3 DNA is TGCGCCAGCAGCCAAGTAAGCTTGTACACTGAAGCTTTCTTT.

This rearrangement joins TRBV7-8 to TRBJ2-5, with D hard to call. There are 15 residues in the CDR3. With 1 base removed from V and 5 bases from J, the gap between germline ends came to 14 bases. Germline V lookup: CDR1 SGHVS, CDR2 FQNEAQ. The CDR3 bases are TGTGCCAGCAGCTTAGATTATGGGTCTGGGGAGACCCAGTACTTC. Translation: CASSLDYGSGETQYF. Full variable domain (remainder filled in from reference TRBV7-8 and TRBJ2-5): GAGVSQSPRYKVAKRGQDVALRCDPISGHVSLFWYQQALGQGPEFLTYFQNEAQLDKSGLPSDRFFAERPEGSVSTLKIQRTQQEDSAVYLCASSLDYGSGETQYFGPGTRLLVL.

The V gene is TRBV27, the J gene TRBJ1-6; 7 bases are shared with TRBD1. This CDR3 is 15 amino acids long. Looked up from germline, CDR1 is MNHEY and CDR2 is SMNVEV (reference sequence). The V segment lost 1 base and the J segment 7 bases; nucleotides outside the gene matches: 4. CDR3 residues: CASSLYRGGNSPLHF. CDR3 bases: TGTGCCAGCAGTTTATACAGGGGAGGCAATTCACCCCTCCACTTT.

A few counts support this clone. This rearrangement joins TRBV20-1 to TRBJ1-1; D is perhaps TRBD1 (6 bases). This CDR3 is built from 11 residues. Germline-derived CDR1 and CDR2 are DFQATT and SNEGSKA (reference sequence). V was cut by 3 bases and J by 10 bases, with 12 bases left in between. Here the CDR3 reads CSASWGARAFF. Here the CDR3 DNA reads TGCAGTGCTAGTTGGGGGGCCCGAGCTTTCTTT.

This clone appeared a single time. This chain connects TRBV3-1 (or the pseudogene TRBV3-2) to TRBJ2-3, with 7 positions matching TRBD2. This CDR3 is built from 16 residues. Germline V gene lookup returns CDR1 LGHDT and CDR2 YNNKEL (reference sequence). The trim removed 1 base at V and 4 bases at J, leaving 8 bases unmatched. The CDR3 DNA is TGTGCCAGCAGCCAAGTTCATGGGGGAGGGGCAGATACGCAGTATTTT. Translated: CASSQVHGGGADTQYF.

The chain combines TRBV7-9 with TRBJ1-2, with 7 bases that match TRBD1. With V trimmed by 3 bases and J by 3 bases, 13 bases remained unmatched. Germline CDR1 SEHNR, CDR2 FQNEAQ (reference sequence). CDR3 length equals 17 residues. The CDR3 DNA follows: TGTGCCAGCAGCTTCGGCGGCAGGGGGAAGGTTGACTATGGCTACACCTTC. Encoded protein: CASSFGGRGKVDYGYTF.

The chain employs TRBV30 and TRBJ2-7; D unclear. CDR1 and CDR2 from the germline V gene are GTSNPN and SVGIG (reference sequence). The CDR3 consists of 11 residues. V was trimmed by 2 bases and J by 0 bases, leaving 2 bases between them. CDR3 sequence: CAWSHSYEQYF. CDR3 sequence (DNA): TGTGCCTGGAGTCACTCCTACGAGCAGTACTTC.

The rearrangement joins TRBV18 to TRBJ1-1; 7 bases fit TRBD1. This CDR3 spans 15 amino acids. The junction had 4 bases not matched to a gene; V was cut back by 3 bases and J by 0 bases. Looked up from germline, CDR1 is KGHSH and CDR2 is LQKENI. For the CDR3, the DNA is TGTGCCAGCTCACCCCAGGGGGTGATGAACACTGAAGCTTTCTTT. It encodes CASSPQGVMNTEAFF.

Only a few counts were recorded for this clone. The chain carries TRBV7-9 and TRBJ1-4; TRBD1 is a possible D gene (6 bases). This CDR3 has 15 residues. Trimming left V 2 bases short and J 8 bases short, with 15 bases between. Germline V gene data show CDR1 as SEHNR and CDR2 as FQNEAQ (reference sequence). CDR3 DNA sequence: TGTGCCAGCAGCTTAAGTCCGGGGGCTTTGGAAAAACTGTTTTTT. Encoded protein: CASSLSPGALEKLFF.

The chain carries TRBV27 and TRBJ2-1; 11 nucleotides align to TRBD2. V was clipped by 3 bases and J by 3 bases; unmatched bases: 7. Germline loops: CDR1 MNHEY, CDR2 SMNVEV (reference sequence). The CDR3 runs to 17 residues. CDR3 DNA sequence: TGTGCCAGCAGTTTTTTGCTAGCGGGGGGAAGCTACAATGAGCAGTTCTTC. It codes for CASSFLLAGGSYNEQFF.

The chain combines TRBV21-1 with TRBJ2-1; the DNA was not compared with TRBD1, the D call given in the table. TRBV21-1 is a listed pseudogene. The CDR3 has 17 residues. The CDR3 loop reads CASSLGRLGQGASEQFF. The CDR3 DNA reads TGTGCCAGCAGTTTAGGTCGTTTAGGACAGGGAGCAAGCGAGCAGTTCTTC.

This chain's CDR3 is CAWSVIGASQPQHF. DNA for the CDR3: TGTGCCTGGAGTGTAATTGGGGCTTCACAGCCCCAGCATTTT. This chain connects TRBV30 to TRBJ1-5, with D possibly being TRBD1 (5 bases). With 0 bases removed from V and 7 bases from J, the gap between germline ends came to 13 bases. Germline V gene sequence: CDR1 GTSNPN, CDR2 SVGIG (reference sequence). This CDR3 region has 14 residues.

V usage is TRBV9 and J usage is TRBJ1-6; tentatively, D is TRBD1 (5 bases). V lost 7 bases to trimming and J lost 5 bases, with 10 bases between them. The germline gives CDR1 SGDLS, CDR2 YYNGEE. The CDR3 contains 13 residues. CDR3 protein: CASAGRNNSPLHF. In nucleotides, the CDR3 is TGTGCCAGCGCGGGGCGGAATAATTCACCCCTCCACTTT. Filled out from reference TRBV9 and TRBJ1-6, the complete variable domain reads DSGVTQTPKHLITATGQRVTLRCSPRSGDLSVYWYQQSLDQGLQFLIQYYNGEERAKGNILERFSAQQFPDLHSELNLSSLELGDSALYFCASAGRNNSPLHFGNGTRLTVT.

The chain recombines TRBV7-8 with TRBJ1-1; D unresolved. The CDR3 runs to 15 residues. Trimming shortened V by 1 base and J by 0 bases, and 9 bases separated the two germline ends. Germline V gives CDR1 SGHVS, CDR2 FQNEAQ. The CDR3 sequence: CASSLVPHLNTEAFF. DNA for the CDR3: TGTGCCAGCAGCTTAGTCCCACACCTGAACACTGAAGCTTTCTTT.

The rearrangement joins TRBV10-3 to TRBJ2-3; no clear D. The CDR3 has 13 amino acids. The germline V gene encodes CDR1 ENHRY and CDR2 SYGVKD. The germline V and J ends were trimmed by 3 bases and 4 bases, with 8 bases remaining between them. CDR3 coding DNA: TGTGCCATCAGTGACCCCCCCCCAGATACGCAGTATTTT. Translation gives CAISDPPPDTQYF.

The rearrangement joins TRBV12-3 or TRBV12-4 to TRBJ1-2, with D perhaps matching TRBD1 (6 bases). The CDR3 runs 13 residues. The ends were cut back, 6 bases at V and 4 bases at J, with 12 bases in the middle. CDR3 sequence reads: CASRDRNSYGYTF. DNA for the CDR3: TGTGCCAGCAGGGACAGAAACAGCTATGGCTACACCTTC.

J is TRBJ2-2 and V is TRBV5-1, with unresolved D. The CDR3 is 12 residues long. V lost 3 bases, J lost 3 bases, and 3 bases lay in between. Looked up from germline, CDR1 is SGHRS and CDR2 is YFSETQ. This CDR3 is CASSSYTGELFF. CDR3 bases: TGCGCCAGCAGCTCTTACACCGGGGAGCTGTTTTTT.

This clone was counted only a few times. V is TRBV7-8 and J is TRBJ1-2; 9 positions match TRBD1. Germline V gene lookup returns CDR1 SGHVS and CDR2 FQNEAQ. J lost 5 bases, V lost 5 bases, and 9 bases had no gene match. This CDR3 contains 15 residues. CDR3 amino acids: CASSGAQGAFYGYTF. The CDR3 nucleotides are TGTGCCAGCAGCGGAGCACAGGGGGCATTTTATGGCTACACCTTC.

V usage is TRBV6-5 and J usage is TRBJ1-1, with 8 nucleotides matching TRBD1. CDR3 size: 14 residues. The junction had 7 bases not matched to a gene; V was cut back by 5 bases and J by 5 bases. The germline V gene has CDR1 MNHEY and CDR2 SVGAGI. The CDR3 reads CASSRDRGGTEAFF. CDR3 sequence (DNA): TGTGCCAGCAGTAGAGACAGGGGTGGAACTGAAGCTTTCTTT.

This chain connects TRBV4-1 to TRBJ2-7, with 7 nucleotides matching TRBD2. V gave up 4 bases and J gave up 0 bases; unmatched junction bases: 6. Germline values: CDR1 MGHRA, CDR2 YSYEKL. The CDR3 covers 15 residues. The DNA for the CDR3 is TGCGCCAGCAGCCTAAGCGGGGCGAGCTCCTACGAGCAGTACTTC. Protein: CASSLSGASSYEQYF.

The V call is TRBV9, the J call TRBJ2-3; D unresolved. Germline assignment: CDR1 SGDLS and CDR2 YYNGEE. This CDR3 has 12 amino acids. Trimming removed 0 bases from V and 2 bases from J, with 1 base in between. For the CDR3, the DNA is TGTGCCAGCAGCGTAGACACAGATACGCAGTATTTT. Protein: CASSVDTDTQYF.

The chain recombines TRBV5-6 with TRBJ1-2; D remains ambiguous. Trimming stripped 0 bases from V and 8 bases from J, with 11 bases between. Looked up from germline, CDR1 is SGHDT and CDR2 is YYEEEE. The CDR3 has 13 amino acids. This chain's CDR3 is CASSLVGFRGYTF. The CDR3 region has the DNA TGTGCCAGCAGCTTGGTTGGGTTCCGGGGCTACACCTTC.

The chain links TRBV5-1 to TRBJ1-4; 10 bases align to TRBD1. The length of the CDR3 is 15 residues. Germline V CDR1 and CDR2: SGHRS, YFSETQ. J gave up 7 bases and V 0 bases, and 3 bases lay outside the gene matches. CDR3 protein: CASSLGTGGREKLFF. The CDR3 DNA reads TGCGCCAGCAGCTTGGGGACAGGGGGACGTGAAAAACTGTTTTTT.

The chain recombines TRBV7-2 with TRBJ1-4; D is uncertain. CDR1 is SGHTA, CDR2 FQGNSA, per germline. Trimming shortened V by 1 base and J by 6 bases, and 12 bases separated the two germline ends. This CDR3 has 15 residues. CDR3 sequence: CASSLGGSTDEKLFF. CDR3 nucleotides: TGTGCCAGCAGCTTAGGAGGGAGCACAGATGAAAAACTGTTTTTT. Using reference TRBV7-2 and TRBJ1-4 for the parts outside the CDR3, the full variable domain is GAGVSQSPSNKVTEKGKDVELRCDPISGHTALYWYRQSLGQGLEFLIYFQGNSAPDKSGLPSDRFSAERTGGSVSTLTIQRTQQEDSAVYLCASSLGGSTDEKLFFGSGTQLSVL.

This chain uses TRBV6-5 with TRBJ1-2; D is undetermined. In germline, CDR1 is MNHEY, CDR2 SVGAGI. Trimming pared 0 bases from V and 2 bases from J, leaving 10 bases between. The CDR3 is 15 residues long. CDR3: CASSYSSNVNYGYTF. The CDR3 DNA sequence: TGTGCCAGCAGTTACTCGTCAAATGTAAACTATGGCTACACCTTC.

This chain uses TRBV6-6 with TRBJ2-1, with 9 bases that match TRBD1. CDR1 MNHNY and CDR2 SVGAGI come from the germline V gene (reference sequence). The CDR3 totals 14 residues. J lost 8 bases, V lost 5 bases, and 7 bases had no gene match. In DNA, the CDR3 is TGTGCCAGCAGTACCCAAGACAGGGGGTATGAGCAGTTCTTC. Amino acid sequence: CASSTQDRGYEQFF.

This clone was counted a single time. The CDR3 DNA sequence: TGTGCCAGCAGTCCGGGACTAGCGGGGGTTCAAGAGACCCAGTACTTC. Its protein product is CASSPGLAGVQETQYF. The chain combines TRBV27 with TRBJ2-5, with 14 positions matching TRBD2. The V segment lost 5 bases and the J segment 2 bases; nucleotides outside the gene matches: 4. The CDR3 sequence is 16 residues long. Germline CDR1 MNHEY, CDR2 SMNVEV (reference sequence).

This chain uses TRBV3-1 (or the pseudogene TRBV3-2) with TRBJ2-5; a weak D match, TRBD2 (6 bases). This CDR3 has 15 residues. Germline V gene lookup returns CDR1 LGHDT and CDR2 YNNKEL (reference sequence). V was trimmed by 0 bases and J by 4 bases, leaving 12 bases between them. For the CDR3, the DNA is TGTGCCAGCAGCCAAGATGGGGCGGAGGGAGAGACCCAGTACTTC. It yields the protein CASSQDGAEGETQYF.

V and J are TRBV6-5 and TRBJ1-2; D remains ambiguous. CDR1 and CDR2 from the germline V gene are MNHEY and SVGAGI. Trimming took 2 bases from V and 7 from J, leaving 14 bases between them. The CDR3 extends over 14 amino acids. The CDR3 DNA reads as TGTGCCAGCAGTTACATCGGCAGATGGAGTGGCTACACCTTC. Amino acids: CASSYIGRWSGYTF.